This entry features one T cell receptor beta chain sequence. What it binds is not known. The data are from a study of CD8 T cells in ankylosing spondylitis. The CDR3 has 16 residues. Germline trimming cut 3 bases from V and 0 bases from J; bases unmatched to any gene: 9. Per the germline V gene, CDR1 is SQVTM and CDR2 is ANQGSEA. TCRdb re-called the 5' RACE reads through MiXCR, storing one row per CDR3 protein. The sample includes about 220,000 distinct CDR3 sequences, 7% to 8% seen only once; the top ten take 12% to 15%. Study-wide results and limits: In ankylosing spondylitis blood, a motif of roughly 8 highly homologous TCR beta variants appeared characteristic.

The sequencing input was blood, either unsorted or a sorted T cell fraction (not recorded which). This TCR was recovered from a male donor with ankylosing spondylitis. V and J are TRBV29-1 and TRBJ2-5; 8 nucleotides line up with TRBD2. CDR3 DNA: TGCAGCGTTGAGGCGCTAGCGGGTCCTTACCAAGAGACCCAGTACTTC. Its protein product is CSVEALAGPYQETQYF.